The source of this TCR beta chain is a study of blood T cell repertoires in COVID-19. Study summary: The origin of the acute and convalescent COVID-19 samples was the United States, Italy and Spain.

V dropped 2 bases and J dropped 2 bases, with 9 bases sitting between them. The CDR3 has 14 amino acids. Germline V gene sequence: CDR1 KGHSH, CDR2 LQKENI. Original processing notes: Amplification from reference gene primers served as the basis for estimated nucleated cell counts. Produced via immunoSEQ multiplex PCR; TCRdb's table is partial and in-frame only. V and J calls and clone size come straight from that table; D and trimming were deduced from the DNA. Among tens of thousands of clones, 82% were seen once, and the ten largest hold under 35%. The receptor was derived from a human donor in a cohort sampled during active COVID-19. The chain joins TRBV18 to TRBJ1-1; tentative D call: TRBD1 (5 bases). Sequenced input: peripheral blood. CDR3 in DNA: TGTGCCAGCTCACCAGGGGGGTCCAACACTGAAGCTTTCTTT. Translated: CASSPGGSNTEAFF.